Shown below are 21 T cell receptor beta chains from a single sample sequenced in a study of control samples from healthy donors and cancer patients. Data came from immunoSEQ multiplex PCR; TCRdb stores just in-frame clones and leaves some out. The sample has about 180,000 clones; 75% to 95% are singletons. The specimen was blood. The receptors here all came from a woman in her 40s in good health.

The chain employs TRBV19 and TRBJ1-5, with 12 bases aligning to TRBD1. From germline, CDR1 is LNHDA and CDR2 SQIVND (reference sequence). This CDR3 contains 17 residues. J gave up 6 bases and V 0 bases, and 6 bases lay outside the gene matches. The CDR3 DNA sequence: TGTGCCAGTAGTATAGATCAAGGGACAGGGGGCGTTCAGCCCCAGCATTTT. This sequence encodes CASSIDQGTGGVQPQHF.

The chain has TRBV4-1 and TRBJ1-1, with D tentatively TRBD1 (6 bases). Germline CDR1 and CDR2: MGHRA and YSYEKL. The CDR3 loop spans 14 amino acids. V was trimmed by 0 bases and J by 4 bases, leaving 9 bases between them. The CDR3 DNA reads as TGCGCCAGCAGCCAAGAGGGGGCAGGCACTGAAGCTTTCTTT. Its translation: CASSQEGAGTEAFF.

The CDR3 region is CASSPLRDRQETQYF. DNA for the CDR3: TGTGCCAGCAGCCCACTCCGGGACAGACAAGAGACCCAGTACTTC. The chain carries TRBV7-9 and TRBJ2-5; TRBD1 agrees at 7 bases. Germline V lookup: CDR1 SEHNR, CDR2 FQNEAQ (reference sequence). The junction had 8 bases not matched to a gene; V was cut back by 5 bases and J by 2 bases. CDR3 length: 15 amino acids. Full variable domain (rest looked up from reference TRBV7-9 and TRBJ2-5): DTGVSQNPRHKITKRGQNVTFRCDPISEHNRLYWYRQTLGQGPEFLTYFQNEAQLEKSRLLSDRFSAERPKGSFSTLEIQRTEQGDSAMYLCASSPLRDRQETQYFGPGTRLLVL.

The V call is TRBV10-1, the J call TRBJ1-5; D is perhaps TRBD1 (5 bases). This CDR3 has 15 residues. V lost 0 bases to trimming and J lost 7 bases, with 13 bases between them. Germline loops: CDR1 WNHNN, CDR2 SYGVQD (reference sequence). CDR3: CASSESRDRGQPQHF. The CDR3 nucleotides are TGCGCCAGCAGTGAGTCGAGGGACCGTGGACAGCCCCAGCATTTT.

The CDR3 DNA sequence: TGTGCCAGCAGCGGCGCAGGGGGTGGACAGCCCCAGCATTTT. Translation gives CASSGAGGGQPQHF. The chain has TRBV2 and TRBJ1-5, with 7 bases matching TRBD1. This CDR3 is 14 amino acids long. J was trimmed by 7 bases and V by 6 bases; bases with no gene match: 9. Per germline, CDR1 SNHLY and CDR2 FYNNEI.

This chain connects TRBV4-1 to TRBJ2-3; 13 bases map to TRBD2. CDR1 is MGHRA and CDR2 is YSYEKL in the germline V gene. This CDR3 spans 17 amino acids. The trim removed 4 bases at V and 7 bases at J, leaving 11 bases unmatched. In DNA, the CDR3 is TGCGCCAGCAGCCCGACTAGCGGGGGGCACCCCCCGCATACGCAGTATTTT. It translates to CASSPTSGGHPPHTQYF.

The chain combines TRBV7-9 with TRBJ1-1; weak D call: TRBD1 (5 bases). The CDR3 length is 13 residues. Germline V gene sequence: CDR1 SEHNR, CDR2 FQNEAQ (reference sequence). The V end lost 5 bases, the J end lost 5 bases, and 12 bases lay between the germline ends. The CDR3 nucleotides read TGTGCCAGCAGCCGGAGTGGGGGAACTGAAGCTTTCTTT. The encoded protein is CASSRSGGTEAFF.

The CDR3: CASSKRAGSEAFF. In DNA form, the CDR3 reads TGTGCCAGCAGCAAAAGAGCGGGGTCTGAAGCTTTCTTT. The chain carries TRBV3-1 (or the pseudogene TRBV3-2) and TRBJ1-1; D is undetermined. Looked up from germline, CDR1 is LGHDT and CDR2 is YNNKEL (reference sequence). V was cut by 5 bases and J by 6 bases, with 13 bases left in between. The CDR3 extends over 13 amino acids.

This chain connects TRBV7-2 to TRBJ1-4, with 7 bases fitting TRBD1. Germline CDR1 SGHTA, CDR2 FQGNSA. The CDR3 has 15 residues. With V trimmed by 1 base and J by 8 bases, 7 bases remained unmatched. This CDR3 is CASSLGGQFIEKLFF. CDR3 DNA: TGTGCCAGCAGCTTAGGGGGACAGTTTATAGAAAAACTGTTTTTT.

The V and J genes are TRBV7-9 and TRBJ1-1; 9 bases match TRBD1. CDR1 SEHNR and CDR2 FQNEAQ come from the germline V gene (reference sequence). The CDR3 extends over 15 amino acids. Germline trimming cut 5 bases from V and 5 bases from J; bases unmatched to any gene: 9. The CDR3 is CASSPGGGQGTEAFF. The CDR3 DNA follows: TGTGCCAGCAGCCCAGGAGGCGGACAGGGGACTGAAGCTTTCTTT. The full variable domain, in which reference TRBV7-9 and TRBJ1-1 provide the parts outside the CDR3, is DTGVSQNPRHKITKRGQNVTFRCDPISEHNRLYWYRQTLGQGPEFLTYFQNEAQLEKSRLLSDRFSAERPKGSFSTLEIQRTEQGDSAMYLCASSPGGGQGTEAFFGQGTRLTVV.

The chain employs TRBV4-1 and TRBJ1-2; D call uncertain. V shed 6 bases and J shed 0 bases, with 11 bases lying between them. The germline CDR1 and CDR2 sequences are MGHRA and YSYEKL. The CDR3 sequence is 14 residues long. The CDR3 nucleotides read TGCGCCAGCAGGGCTGTGGCAGCTAACTATGGCTACACCTTC. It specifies CASRAVAANYGYTF.

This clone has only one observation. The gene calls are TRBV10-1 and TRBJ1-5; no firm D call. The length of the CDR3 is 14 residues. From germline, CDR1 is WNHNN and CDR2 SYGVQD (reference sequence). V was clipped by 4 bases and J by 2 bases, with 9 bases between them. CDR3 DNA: TGCGCCAGCAGTGCGGAGGGTCGCAATCAGCCCCAGCATTTT. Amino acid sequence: CASSAEGRNQPQHF.

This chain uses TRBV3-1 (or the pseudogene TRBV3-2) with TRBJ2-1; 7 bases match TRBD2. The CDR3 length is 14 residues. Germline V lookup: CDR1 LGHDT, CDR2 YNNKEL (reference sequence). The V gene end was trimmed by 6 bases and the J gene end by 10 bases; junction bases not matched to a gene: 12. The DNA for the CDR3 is TGTGCCAGCAGTCCGGGACTAAGAACAGGCGAGCAGTTCTTC. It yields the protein CASSPGLRTGEQFF.

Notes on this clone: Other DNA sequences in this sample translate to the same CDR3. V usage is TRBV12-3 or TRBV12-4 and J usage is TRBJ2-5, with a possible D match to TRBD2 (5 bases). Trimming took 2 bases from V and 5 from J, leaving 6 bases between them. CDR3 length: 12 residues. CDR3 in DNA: TGTGCCAGCAGTTTATCGGGGGAGACCCAGTACTTC. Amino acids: CASSLSGETQYF.

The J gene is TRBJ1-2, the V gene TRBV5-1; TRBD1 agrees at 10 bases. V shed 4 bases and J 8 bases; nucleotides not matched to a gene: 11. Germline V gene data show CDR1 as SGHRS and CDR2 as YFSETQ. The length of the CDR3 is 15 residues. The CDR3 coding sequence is TGCGCCAGCAGCATCGGGACAGGGGATCTCGGAGGCTACACCTTC. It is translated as CASSIGTGDLGGYTF.

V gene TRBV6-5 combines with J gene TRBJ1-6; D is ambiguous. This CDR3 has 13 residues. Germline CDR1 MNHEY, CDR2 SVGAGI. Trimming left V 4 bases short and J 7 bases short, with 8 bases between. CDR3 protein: CASSSTENSPLHF. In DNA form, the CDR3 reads TGTGCCAGCAGTTCAACAGAGAATTCACCCCTCCACTTT.

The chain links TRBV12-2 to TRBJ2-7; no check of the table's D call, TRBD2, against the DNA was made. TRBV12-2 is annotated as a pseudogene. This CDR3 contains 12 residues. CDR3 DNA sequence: TGTGCAAGCCGCTACCCCTACTACGAGCAGTACTTC. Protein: CASRYPYYEQYF.

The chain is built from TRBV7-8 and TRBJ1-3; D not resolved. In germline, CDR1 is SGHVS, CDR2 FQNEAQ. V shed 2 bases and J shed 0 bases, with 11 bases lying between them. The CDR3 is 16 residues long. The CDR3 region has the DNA TGTGCCAGCAGCTTAATCGAGTTGTACTCTGGAAACACCATATATTTT. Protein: CASSLIELYSGNTIYF.

CDR3 residues: CASSEGRNRYNYGYTF. For the CDR3, the DNA is TGTGCCAGCAGTGAAGGACGGAACAGATATAACTATGGCTACACCTTC. The chain recombines TRBV6-1 with TRBJ1-2, with no clear D. The V and J ends lost 1 base and 1 base respectively, with 13 bases between them. Germline loops: CDR1 MNHNS, CDR2 SASEGT. The CDR3 extends over 16 amino acids.

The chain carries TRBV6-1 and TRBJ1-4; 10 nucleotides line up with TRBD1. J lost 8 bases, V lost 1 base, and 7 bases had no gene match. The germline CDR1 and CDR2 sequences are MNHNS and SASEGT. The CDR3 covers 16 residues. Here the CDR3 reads CASSEETGGGGEKLFF. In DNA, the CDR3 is TGTGCCAGCAGTGAAGAGACAGGGGGCGGTGGGGAAAAACTGTTTTTT.

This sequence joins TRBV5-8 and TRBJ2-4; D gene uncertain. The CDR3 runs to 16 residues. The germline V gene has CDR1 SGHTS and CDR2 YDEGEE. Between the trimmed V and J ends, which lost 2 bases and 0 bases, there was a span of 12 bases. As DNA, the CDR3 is TGTGCCAGCAGCTTTGTCATCCCAATAGCCAAAAACATTCAGTACTTC. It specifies CASSFVIPIAKNIQYF.